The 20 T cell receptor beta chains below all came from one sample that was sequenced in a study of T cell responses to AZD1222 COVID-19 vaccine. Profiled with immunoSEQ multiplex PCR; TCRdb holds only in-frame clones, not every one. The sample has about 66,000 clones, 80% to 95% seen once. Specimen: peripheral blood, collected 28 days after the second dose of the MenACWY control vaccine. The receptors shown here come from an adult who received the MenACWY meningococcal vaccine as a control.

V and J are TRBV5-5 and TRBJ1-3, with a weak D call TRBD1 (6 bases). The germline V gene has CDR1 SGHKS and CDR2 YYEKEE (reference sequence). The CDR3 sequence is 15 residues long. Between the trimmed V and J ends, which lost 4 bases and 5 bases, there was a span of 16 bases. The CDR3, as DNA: TGTGCCAGCAGCACAACCGGGACATCTAGAAACACCATATATTTT. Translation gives CASSTTGTSRNTIYF.

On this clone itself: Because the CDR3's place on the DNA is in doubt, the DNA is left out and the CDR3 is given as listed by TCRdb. CDR3 loop: CATSTSGVFEKLFF. The chain links TRBV15 to TRBJ1-4. Germline CDR1 reads LNHNV; CDR2 reads YYDKDF (reference sequence). Including both end residues, the CDR3 is 14 amino acids long.

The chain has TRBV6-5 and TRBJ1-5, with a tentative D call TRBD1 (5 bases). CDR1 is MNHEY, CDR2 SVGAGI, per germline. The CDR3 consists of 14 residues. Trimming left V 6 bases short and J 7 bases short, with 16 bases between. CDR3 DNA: TGTGCCAGCAGGGGACTGGGGGTCACCCAGCCCCAGCATTTT. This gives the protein CASRGLGVTQPQHF.

Written as DNA, the CDR3 is TGTGCCAGCAGCTCTCCGGGGACAGGGGAGGATGAGCAGTTCTTC. Amino acid sequence: CASSSPGTGEDEQFF. The chain is built from TRBV7-2 and TRBJ2-1; 10 bases map to TRBD1. The CDR3 length is 15 residues. J gave up 8 bases and V 4 bases, and 8 bases lay outside the gene matches. The germline V gene has CDR1 SGHTA and CDR2 FQGNSA.

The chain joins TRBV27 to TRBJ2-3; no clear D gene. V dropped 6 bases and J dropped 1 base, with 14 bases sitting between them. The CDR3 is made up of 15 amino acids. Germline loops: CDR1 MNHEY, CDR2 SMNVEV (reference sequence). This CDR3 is CASRLAGQGTDTQYF. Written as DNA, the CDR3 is TGTGCCAGCAGACTTGCTGGGCAAGGCACAGATACGCAGTATTTT.

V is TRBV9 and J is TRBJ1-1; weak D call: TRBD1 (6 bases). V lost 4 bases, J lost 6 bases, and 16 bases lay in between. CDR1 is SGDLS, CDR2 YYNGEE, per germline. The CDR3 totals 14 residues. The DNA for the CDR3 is TGTGCCAGCAGCCCCATTGGGGGCGGAGCTGAAGCTTTCTTT. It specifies CASSPIGGGAEAFF.

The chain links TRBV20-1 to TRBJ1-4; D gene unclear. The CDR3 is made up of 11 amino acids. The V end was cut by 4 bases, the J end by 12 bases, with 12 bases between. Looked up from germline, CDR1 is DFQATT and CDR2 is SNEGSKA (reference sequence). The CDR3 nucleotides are TGCAGTGCTACCTCGACCGGAGAACTGTTTTTT. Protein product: CSATSTGELFF.

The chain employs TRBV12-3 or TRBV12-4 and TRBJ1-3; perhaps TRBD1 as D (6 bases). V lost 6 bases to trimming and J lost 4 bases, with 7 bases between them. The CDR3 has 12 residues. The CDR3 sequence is CASSDRGNTIYF. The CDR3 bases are TGTGCCAGCAGCGACAGGGGAAACACCATATATTTT.

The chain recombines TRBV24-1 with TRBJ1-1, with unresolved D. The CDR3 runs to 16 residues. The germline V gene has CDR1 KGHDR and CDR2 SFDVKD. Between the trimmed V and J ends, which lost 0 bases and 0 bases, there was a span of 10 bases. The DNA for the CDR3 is TGTGCCACCAGTGATTTGGACGGACGGTTGAACACTGAAGCTTTCTTT. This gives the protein CATSDLDGRLNTEAFF.

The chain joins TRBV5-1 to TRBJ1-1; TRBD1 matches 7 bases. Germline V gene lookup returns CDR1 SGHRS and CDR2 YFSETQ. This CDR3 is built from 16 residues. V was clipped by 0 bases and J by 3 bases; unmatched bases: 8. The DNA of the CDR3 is TGCGCCAGCAGCTTGGAAGGACACGGGACAGACACTGAAGCTTTCTTT. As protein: CASSLEGHGTDTEAFF.

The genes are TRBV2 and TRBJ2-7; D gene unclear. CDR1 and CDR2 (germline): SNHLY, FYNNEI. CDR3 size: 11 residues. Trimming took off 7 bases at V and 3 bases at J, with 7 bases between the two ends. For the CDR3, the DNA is TGTGCCAGCAACACTCTCTACGAGCAGTACTTC. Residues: CASNTLYEQYF.

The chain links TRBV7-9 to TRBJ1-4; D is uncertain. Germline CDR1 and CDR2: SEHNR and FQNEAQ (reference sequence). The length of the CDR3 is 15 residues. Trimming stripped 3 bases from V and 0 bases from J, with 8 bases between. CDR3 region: CASSLLEATNEKLFF. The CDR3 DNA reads TGTGCCAGCAGCTTGCTGGAGGCAACTAATGAAAAACTGTTTTTT.

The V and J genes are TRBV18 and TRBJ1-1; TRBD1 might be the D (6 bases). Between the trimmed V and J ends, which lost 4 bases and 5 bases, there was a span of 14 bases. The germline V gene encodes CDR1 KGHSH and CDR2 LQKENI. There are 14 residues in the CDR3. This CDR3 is CASSRSQGGTEAFF. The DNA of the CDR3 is TGTGCCAGCTCACGTTCACAGGGAGGGACTGAAGCTTTCTTT.

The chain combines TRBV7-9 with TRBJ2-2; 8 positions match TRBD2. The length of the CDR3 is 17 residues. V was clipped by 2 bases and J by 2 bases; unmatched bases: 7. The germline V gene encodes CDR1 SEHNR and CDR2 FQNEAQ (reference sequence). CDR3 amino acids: CASSLSGSGTNTGELFF. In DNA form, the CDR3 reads TGTGCCAGCAGCTTATCGGGTAGCGGGACAAACACCGGGGAGCTGTTTTTT. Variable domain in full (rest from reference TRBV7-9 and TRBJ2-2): DTGVSQNPRHKITKRGQNVTFRCDPISEHNRLYWYRQTLGQGPEFLTYFQNEAQLEKSRLLSDRFSAERPKGSFSTLEIQRTEQGDSAMYLCASSLSGSGTNTGELFFGEGSRLTVL.

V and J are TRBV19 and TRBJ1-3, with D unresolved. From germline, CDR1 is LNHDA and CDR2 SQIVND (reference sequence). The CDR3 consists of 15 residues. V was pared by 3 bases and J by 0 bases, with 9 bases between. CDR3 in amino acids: CASSMNANSGNTIYF. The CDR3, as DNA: TGTGCCAGTAGTATGAACGCGAACTCTGGAAACACCATATATTTT.

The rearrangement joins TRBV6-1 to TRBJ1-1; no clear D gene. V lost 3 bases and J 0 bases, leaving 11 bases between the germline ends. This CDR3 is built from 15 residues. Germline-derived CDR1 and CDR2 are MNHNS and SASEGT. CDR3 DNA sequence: TGTGCCAGCAGTGACGGCTTACCCATGAACACTGAAGCTTTCTTT. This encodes CASSDGLPMNTEAFF.

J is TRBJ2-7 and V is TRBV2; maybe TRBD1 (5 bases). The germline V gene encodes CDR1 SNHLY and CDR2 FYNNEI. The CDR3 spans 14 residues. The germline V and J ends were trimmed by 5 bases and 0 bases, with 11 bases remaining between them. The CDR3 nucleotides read TGTGCCAGCAGTTCCAGGGCTGCCTCCTACGAGCAGTACTTC. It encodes CASSSRAASYEQYF.

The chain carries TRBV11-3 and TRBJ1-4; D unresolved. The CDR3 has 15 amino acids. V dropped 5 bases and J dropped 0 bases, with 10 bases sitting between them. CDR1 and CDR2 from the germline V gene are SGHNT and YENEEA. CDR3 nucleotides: TGTGCCAGCAGCCTCCGACTACCAACTAATGAAAAACTGTTTTTT. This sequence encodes CASSLRLPTNEKLFF.

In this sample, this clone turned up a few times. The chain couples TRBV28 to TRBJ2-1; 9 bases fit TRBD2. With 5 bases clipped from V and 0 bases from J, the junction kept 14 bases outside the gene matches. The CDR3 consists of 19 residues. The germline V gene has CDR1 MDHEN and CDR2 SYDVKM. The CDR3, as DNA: TGTGCCAGCAGTACTCCGTCCCTTAGCGGGGGAAACTCCTACAATGAGCAGTTCTTC. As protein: CASSTPSLSGGNSYNEQFF. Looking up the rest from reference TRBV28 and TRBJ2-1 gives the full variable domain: DVKVTQSSRYLVKRTGEKVFLECVQDMDHENMFWYRQDPGLGLRLIYFSYDVKMKEKGDIPEGYSVSREKKERFSLILESASTNQTSMYLCASSTPSLSGGNSYNEQFFGPGTRLTVL.

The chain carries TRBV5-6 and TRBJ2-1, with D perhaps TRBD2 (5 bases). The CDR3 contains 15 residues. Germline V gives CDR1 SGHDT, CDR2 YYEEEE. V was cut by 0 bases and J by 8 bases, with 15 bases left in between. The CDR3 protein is CASSLALRVEDEQFF. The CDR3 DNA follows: TGTGCCAGCAGCTTGGCTCTGCGGGTGGAGGATGAGCAGTTCTTC.